One sample yielded the 30 T cell receptor beta chains listed below, sequenced in a study of T-cell memory formation after mild COVID-19. TCRdb used MiXCR to reprocess the 5' RACE reads, holding one entry per CDR3 protein. The table includes about 140,000 distinct CDR3 sequences, less than 25% detected once. The specimen sequenced was PBMCs or a T cell subset sorted from them (not recorded which). These receptors originate from an adult woman who had mild COVID-19 (a few samples of this study predate the infection). Cell type and time point are not known.

This clonotype turned up a few times. The chain carries TRBV9 and TRBJ2-1, with 8 bases fitting TRBD1. The CDR3 sequence is 15 residues long. Looked up from germline, CDR1 is SGDLS and CDR2 is YYNGEE. V shed 0 bases and J 6 bases; nucleotides not matched to a gene: 5. CDR3 in amino acids: CASSVEGTGGNEQFF. The CDR3 region has the DNA TGTGCCAGCAGCGTAGAAGGCACAGGGGGCAATGAGCAGTTCTTC.

This rearrangement joins TRBV7-9 to TRBJ2-3; 8 bases match TRBD2. The CDR3 loop spans 15 amino acids. The V gene end was trimmed by 5 bases and the J gene end by 3 bases; junction bases not matched to a gene: 7. Germline CDR1 and CDR2: SEHNR and FQNEAQ (reference sequence). This CDR3 is CASSLGVAGTDTQYF. The DNA for the CDR3 is TGTGCCAGCAGCCTTGGGGTAGCGGGAACAGATACGCAGTATTTT. The whole variable domain, filled in from reference TRBV7-9 and TRBJ2-3, reads DTGVSQNPRHKITKRGQNVTFRCDPISEHNRLYWYRQTLGQGPEFLTYFQNEAQLEKSRLLSDRFSAERPKGSFSTLEIQRTEQGDSAMYLCASSLGVAGTDTQYFGPGTRLTVL.

The chain carries TRBV7-8 and TRBJ2-1, with 8 bases lining up with TRBD2. The V segment lost 4 bases and the J segment 8 bases; nucleotides outside the gene matches: 7. Germline loops: CDR1 SGHVS, CDR2 FQNEAQ. This CDR3 spans 14 amino acids. CDR3 residues: CASSSFEREHEQFF. In nucleotides, the CDR3 is TGTGCCAGCAGCTCCTTTGAGCGGGAGCATGAGCAGTTCTTC.

The chain's CDR3 is CASSLRVRRTNEKLFF. DNA for the CDR3: TGCGCCAGCAGCCTCAGGGTGAGGCGGACTAATGAAAAACTGTTTTTT. This chain links TRBV4-3 with TRBJ1-4, with D possibly TRBD1 on 5 matching bases. The germline V gene encodes CDR1 LGHNA and CDR2 YSLEER. The CDR3 contains 16 residues. V was shortened by 4 bases and J by 2 bases, with 14 bases between the two germline ends.

This clonotype was counted at least ten times. V is TRBV4-3 and J is TRBJ2-7; D ambiguous. Germline lookup yields CDR1 LGHNA and CDR2 YSLEER. The CDR3 length is 15 residues. V shed 3 bases and J shed 0 bases, with 12 bases lying between them. The CDR3 DNA sequence: TGCGCCAGCAGCCACGCCCAAGGGCCCTCCTACGAGCAGTACTTC. Translated, it gives CASSHAQGPSYEQYF.

V usage is TRBV5-6 and J usage is TRBJ2-7, with 7 bases lining up with TRBD1. CDR1 is SGHDT and CDR2 is YYEEEE in the germline V gene. The length of the CDR3 is 12 residues. V lost 4 bases, J lost 7 bases, and 5 bases stayed unmatched. Here the CDR3 DNA reads TGTGCCAGCAGCCTGAGGACAGGAGAGCAGTACTTC. Translation: CASSLRTGEQYF.

The chain combines TRBV7-7 with TRBJ1-4, with 7 bases matching TRBD1. This CDR3 spans 13 amino acids. In germline, CDR1 is SSHAT, CDR2 FNYEAQ (reference sequence). V was clipped by 11 bases and J by 3 bases; unmatched bases: 6. In DNA, the CDR3 is TGTGCCTCCCGGGGGACAGCTAATGAAAAACTGTTTTTT. Protein product: CASRGTANEKLFF.

For the CDR3, the DNA is TGCAGCGTTGAAGGCCAGGGAGACACTGAAGCTTTCTTT. Protein sequence: CSVEGQGDTEAFF. The chain has TRBV29-1 and TRBJ1-1; D is perhaps TRBD1 (5 bases). V lost 1 base and J 3 bases, leaving 9 bases between the germline ends. This CDR3 contains 13 residues. Looked up from germline, CDR1 is SQVTM and CDR2 is ANQGSEA.

There are a few counts of this clonotype. The gene calls are TRBV7-9 and TRBJ2-2, with a tentative D call TRBD2 (5 bases). This CDR3 comprises 17 residues. V was shortened by 4 bases and J by 6 bases, with 21 bases between the two germline ends. The V gene's germline CDR1 is SEHNR and CDR2 FQNEAQ (reference sequence). For the CDR3, the DNA is TGTGCCAGCAGCTCCCGGGGAGCCCCGCGGATGCCCGGGGAGCTGTTTTTT. This gives the protein CASSSRGAPRMPGELFF.

The chain recombines TRBV30 with TRBJ2-1; no reliable D call. This CDR3 is built from 13 residues. Trimming removed 0 bases at V and 3 bases at J, with 6 bases between. CDR1 is GTSNPN, CDR2 SVGIG, per germline (reference sequence). The CDR3 region is CAWSVGSYNEQFF. The CDR3 DNA reads as TGTGCCTGGAGTGTAGGCAGCTACAATGAGCAGTTCTTC. The full variable domain, its missing parts supplied by reference TRBV30 and TRBJ2-1, is SQTIHQWPATLVQPVGSPLSLECTVEGTSNPNLYWYRQAAGRGLQLLFYSVGIGQISSEVPQNLSASRPQDRQFILSSKKLLLSDSGFYLCAWSVGSYNEQFFGPGTRLTVL.

The rearrangement uses TRBV9 and TRBJ2-2; either TRBD1 or TRBD2 may supply D (7 bases each). Germline loops: CDR1 SGDLS, CDR2 YYNGEE. V dropped 1 base and J dropped 5 bases, with 21 bases sitting between them. There are 18 residues in the CDR3. This CDR3 is CASSVNPKSGGETGELFF. The CDR3 DNA sequence: TGTGCCAGCAGCGTAAATCCCAAGTCAGGGGGGGAAACCGGGGAGCTGTTTTTT.

This clonotype has just one count. The V and J genes are TRBV3-1 and TRBJ2-3; D call uncertain. The V gene lost 0 bases and the J gene lost 3 bases, with 13 bases spanning the gap. CDR1 and CDR2 from the germline V gene are LGHDT and YNNKEL (reference sequence). The CDR3 has 16 amino acids. CDR3 amino acids: CASSQEGRLGTDTQYF. As DNA, the CDR3 is TGTGCCAGCAGCCAAGAAGGCCGGTTAGGGACAGATACGCAGTATTTT.

This clonotype was detected only a few times. The chain carries TRBV5-1 and TRBJ1-1, with D unresolved. This CDR3 contains 15 residues. The germline V gene has CDR1 SGHRS and CDR2 YFSETQ. Trimming removed 4 bases from V and 1 base from J, with 14 bases in between. CDR3: CASSIKDGQNTEAFF. CDR3 in DNA: TGCGCCAGCAGCATCAAGGACGGGCAGAACACTGAAGCTTTCTTT.

V and J are TRBV4-3 and TRBJ1-2, with D uncertain. V lost 5 bases and J 8 bases, leaving 12 bases between the germline ends. Germline V lookup: CDR1 LGHNA, CDR2 YSLEER. This CDR3 region has 12 residues. The CDR3, as DNA: TGCGCCAGCAGCGACGGACGGGTGGGCTACACCTTC. It codes for CASSDGRVGYTF.

The chain combines TRBV6-2 or TRBV6-3 with TRBJ2-7; a possible D gene is TRBD2 (6 bases). Trimming shortened V by 8 bases and J by 1 base, and 18 bases separated the two germline ends. Germline CDR1 MNHEY, CDR2 SVGEGT. The length of the CDR3 is 15 residues. The CDR3 DNA sequence: TGTGCCAGCTTCTCAGTGACCGGGAGTTCCTACGAGCAGTACTTC. It is translated as CASFSVTGSSYEQYF.

In this sample, this clonotype turned up a few times. The rearrangement joins TRBV27 to TRBJ1-2, with 7 positions matching TRBD1. The trim removed 3 bases at V and 3 bases at J, leaving 1 base unmatched. This CDR3 has 13 amino acids. Germline V CDR1 and CDR2: MNHEY, SMNVEV (reference sequence). The CDR3 protein is CASSLQGDYGYTF. Written as DNA, the CDR3 is TGTGCCAGCAGTTTGCAGGGGGACTATGGCTACACCTTC.

The table lists this clonotype with a few counts. V and J are TRBV15 and TRBJ2-1; 7 positions match TRBD1. Germline values: CDR1 LNHNV, CDR2 YYDKDF (reference sequence). V was clipped by 0 bases and J by 2 bases; unmatched bases: 4. The CDR3 sequence is 16 residues long. The CDR3 DNA sequence: TGTGCCACCAGCAGAGATAGACAGGGTACCTACAATGAGCAGTTCTTC. Encoded protein: CATSRDRQGTYNEQFF.

The rearrangement links TRBV9 to TRBJ2-7; 8 bases are a match to TRBD1. From germline, CDR1 is SGDLS and CDR2 YYNGEE. The CDR3 is made up of 16 amino acids. V was pared by 2 bases and J by 0 bases, with 7 bases of the junction left unmatched. The CDR3 loop is CASSVTGAEDSYEQYF. CDR3 in DNA: TGTGCCAGCAGCGTGACAGGGGCTGAGGACTCCTACGAGCAGTACTTC.

The chain couples TRBV3-1 to TRBJ1-2, with TRBD1 as a possible D gene (5 bases). CDR3 length equals 17 residues. Per the germline V gene, CDR1 is LGHDT and CDR2 is YNNKEL (reference sequence). V was pared by 2 bases and J by 6 bases, with 22 bases between. CDR3 coding DNA: TGTGCCAGCAGCCAACAGACAGTCTTAGAAGGTGGAAATGGCTACACCTTC. The encoded protein is CASSQQTVLEGGNGYTF. Supplemented by reference TRBV3-1 and TRBJ1-2, the full variable domain reads DTAVSQTPKYLVTQMGNDKSIKCEQNLGHDTMYWYKQDSKKFLKIMFSYNNKELIINETVPNRFSPKSPDKAHLNLHINSLELGDSAVYFCASSQQTVLEGGNGYTFGSGTRLTVV.

V usage is TRBV27 and J usage is TRBJ2-1; D possibly corresponds to TRBD2 (5 bases). The germline V and J ends were trimmed by 8 bases and 3 bases, with 14 bases remaining between them. The CDR3 extends over 14 amino acids. Germline CDR1 MNHEY, CDR2 SMNVEV (reference sequence). The CDR3 loop is CASADERRYNEQFF. CDR3 coding DNA: TGTGCCAGCGCTGACGAGCGGCGCTACAATGAGCAGTTCTTC.

This clonotype was detected a few times. V gene TRBV15 combines with J gene TRBJ2-3; 14 positions agree with TRBD2. Germline V gives CDR1 LNHNV, CDR2 YYDKDF (reference sequence). Trimming at V came to 7 bases and at J to 2 bases, leaving 5 bases not matched to a gene. CDR3 length equals 16 residues. CDR3 protein: CATNLGLAGATDTQYF. The CDR3 nucleotides read TGTGCCACCAACTTGGGACTAGCGGGGGCCACAGATACGCAGTATTTT.

This clonotype was seen a few times. The V and J genes are TRBV6-5 and TRBJ2-1; TRBD1 aligns across 7 bases. The V gene end was trimmed by 6 bases and the J gene end by 7 bases; junction bases not matched to a gene: 12. The CDR3 spans 15 residues. Germline V gene sequence: CDR1 MNHEY, CDR2 SVGAGI. CDR3 in DNA: TGTGCCAGCAGCCCCGAGGCAGGGGGTAGAAATGAGCAGTTCTTC. It specifies CASSPEAGGRNEQFF.

This clonotype was seen a handful of times. This chain connects TRBV7-8 to TRBJ2-7; TRBD1 matches at 9 bases. Trimming removed 5 bases from V and 9 bases from J; junction bases left unmatched: 17. Germline V gives CDR1 SGHVS, CDR2 FQNEAQ. The CDR3 extends over 16 amino acids. The DNA of the CDR3 is TGTGCCAGCAGCCCCGTCCCCGGACAGGGGAGGTCGAGGCAGTACTTC. Its translation: CASSPVPGQGRSRQYF.

This clonotype turned up a few times. This chain links TRBV7-3 with TRBJ2-2; TRBD2 matches 8 bases. The CDR3 length is 17 residues. The trim removed 5 bases at V and 2 bases at J, leaving 10 bases unmatched. In germline, CDR1 is SGHTA, CDR2 FQGTGA. CDR3 amino acids: CASSRDASGGNTGELFF. CDR3 coding DNA: TGTGCCAGCAGCCGTGACGCCAGCGGGGGTAACACCGGGGAGCTGTTTTTT.

This clonotype is labeled as medium-sized. This chain links TRBV11-2 with TRBJ2-7; 15 nucleotides align to TRBD2. Germline V lookup: CDR1 SGHAT, CDR2 FQNNGV. With V trimmed by 1 base and J by 5 bases, 6 bases remained unmatched. This CDR3 is 17 amino acids long. In DNA form, the CDR3 reads TGTGCCAGCAGCTTAGGGACTAGCGGGAGGGCCGTCCACGAGCAGTACTTC. This translates into CASSLGTSGRAVHEQYF.

The chain couples TRBV7-8 to TRBJ1-1; tentatively, D is TRBD1 (6 bases). CDR3 size: 15 residues. Trimming cost V 1 base and J 2 bases, with 11 bases left between them. Germline V gives CDR1 SGHVS, CDR2 FQNEAQ. The CDR3 coding sequence is TGTGCCAGCAGCTTAGGACGGACAGTCAACACTGAAGCTTTCTTT. It encodes CASSLGRTVNTEAFF. Full variable domain (rest looked up from reference TRBV7-8 and TRBJ1-1): GAGVSQSPRYKVAKRGQDVALRCDPISGHVSLFWYQQALGQGPEFLTYFQNEAQLDKSGLPSDRFFAERPEGSVSTLKIQRTQQEDSAVYLCASSLGRTVNTEAFFGQGTRLTVV.

This clonotype was counted between two and nine times. The chain employs TRBV7-2 and TRBJ1-1; D call uncertain. This CDR3 region has 13 residues. V was pared by 4 bases and J by 4 bases, with 10 bases between. Germline CDR1 and CDR2: SGHTA and FQGNSA. This CDR3 is CASSWTSGTEAFF. The CDR3 coding sequence is TGTGCCAGCAGCTGGACCTCGGGCACTGAAGCTTTCTTT.

The chain joins TRBV5-6 to TRBJ2-2; D might be TRBD1 or TRBD2, each matching 5 bases. The CDR3 has 14 amino acids. Trimming removed 2 bases at V and 1 base at J, with 6 bases between. The germline CDR1 and CDR2 sequences are SGHDT and YYEEEE. The CDR3 DNA reads TGTGCCAGCAGCTTTGGGGGGAACACCGGGGAGCTGTTTTTT. Its protein product is CASSFGGNTGELFF.

The V and J genes are TRBV20-1 and TRBJ2-7, with a tentative D call TRBD1 (6 bases). V was clipped by 3 bases and J by 2 bases, with 11 bases between them. Looked up from germline, CDR1 is DFQATT and CDR2 is SNEGSKA (reference sequence). The CDR3 runs to 13 residues. The CDR3 region is CSASSRGPYEQYF. Written as DNA, the CDR3 is TGCAGTGCTAGTTCCAGGGGACCCTACGAGCAGTACTTC.

In its sample, this clonotype was seen a few times. The gene calls are TRBV6-6 and TRBJ2-3; D is unresolved. Trimming stripped 4 bases from V and 4 bases from J, with 12 bases between. CDR3 length: 14 amino acids. Germline CDR1 MNHNY, CDR2 SVGAGI (reference sequence). CDR3 protein: CASSFVNMADTQYF. CDR3 DNA sequence: TGTGCCAGCAGTTTCGTTAACATGGCAGATACGCAGTATTTT.